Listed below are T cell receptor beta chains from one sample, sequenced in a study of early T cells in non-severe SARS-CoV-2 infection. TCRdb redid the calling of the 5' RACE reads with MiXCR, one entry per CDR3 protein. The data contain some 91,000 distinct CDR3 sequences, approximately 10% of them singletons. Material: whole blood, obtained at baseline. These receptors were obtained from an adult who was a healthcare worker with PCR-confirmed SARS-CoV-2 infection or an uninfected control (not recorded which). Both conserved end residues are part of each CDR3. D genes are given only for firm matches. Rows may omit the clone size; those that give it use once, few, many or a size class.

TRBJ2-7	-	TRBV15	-	TGTGCCACCAGCAGAACCGGGGCTGTTGGGGACGAGCAGTACTTC	CATSRTGAVGDEQYF
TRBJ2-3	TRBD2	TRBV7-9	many	TGTGCCAGCAGCTTGGGACTAGTGACTAGCACAGATACGCAGTATTTT	CASSLGLVTSTDTQYF
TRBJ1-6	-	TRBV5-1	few	TGCGCCAGCAGCTTGGGAGTAGGGGACTATAATTCACCCCTCCACTTT	CASSLGVGDYNSPLHF
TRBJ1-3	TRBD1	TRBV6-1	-	TGTGCCAGCGGGCCGGCGAGGACAGGGGGAGGAAACACCATATATTTT	CASGPARTGGGNTIYF
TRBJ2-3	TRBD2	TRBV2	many	TGTGCCAGCAGGGGCGGGACTAGCGGAGCCACAGATACGCAGTATTTT	CASRGGTSGATDTQYF
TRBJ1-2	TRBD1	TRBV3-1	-	TGTGCCAGCAGCCAAGTAGGAGGACAGGACCCCTACACCTTC	CASSQVGGQDPYTF
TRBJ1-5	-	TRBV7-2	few	TGTGCCAGCAGCGGGGGGCGGGATCAGCCCCAGCATTTT	CASSGGRDQPQHF
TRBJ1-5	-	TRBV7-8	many	TGTGCCAGCAGCTTAATGGGGGGATTAAGCAATCAGCCCCAGCATTTT	CASSLMGGLSNQPQHF
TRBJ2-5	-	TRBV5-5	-	TGTGCCAGCAGCACGCAGAAGAGCCAAGAGACCCAGTACTTC	CASSTQKSQETQYF
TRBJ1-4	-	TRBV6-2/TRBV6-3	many	TGTGCCAGCAGTAAGAGGATGTCGCCGGGGGCAGAGACTCATGAAAAACTGTTTTTT	CASSKRMSPGAETHEKLFF
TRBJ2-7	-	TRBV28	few	TGTGCCAGCAGTCCTCGGACCCGGGGCTACGAGCAGTACTTC	CASSPRTRGYEQYF
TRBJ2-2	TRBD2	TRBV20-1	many	TGCAGTGCTAGAGATCGGCTAGCGGGAGTGAACACCGGGGAGCTGTTTTTT	CSARDRLAGVNTGELFF
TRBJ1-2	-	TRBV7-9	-	TGTGCCAGCAACCTCCCCGGACAGTCGTATGGCTACACCTTC	CASNLPGQSYGYTF
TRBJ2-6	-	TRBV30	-	TGTGCCTGGAGTGCGGACCTTACTTCCGGGGCCAACGTCCTGACTTTC	CAWSADLTSGANVLTF
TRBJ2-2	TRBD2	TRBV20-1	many	TGCAGTGCTAGGCTAGCGGGTAAAACCGGGGAGCTGTTTTTT	CSARLAGKTGELFF
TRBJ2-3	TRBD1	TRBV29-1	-	TGCAGCGTTGGACCGGGACAGTTAGATACGCAGTATTTT	CSVGPGQLDTQYF
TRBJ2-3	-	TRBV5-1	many	TGCGCCAGCAGCTTGGAAGGGGTTTCAGATACGCAGTATTTT	CASSLEGVSDTQYF
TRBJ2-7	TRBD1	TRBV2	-	TGTGCCAGCAGGGTACCGGGACAGGACTACGAGCAGTACTTC	CASRVPGQDYEQYF
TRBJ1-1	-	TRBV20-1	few	TGCAGTGCATTGGGACGGCAGAACACTGAAGCTTTCTTT	CSALGRQNTEAFF
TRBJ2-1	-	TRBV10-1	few	TGCGCCAGCAGTAGGGACCTCAGCAATGAGCAGTTCTTC	CASSRDLSNEQFF
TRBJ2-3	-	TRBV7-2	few	TGTGCCAGCAGCTTTATGGGACTCCGCACAGATACGCAGTATTTT	CASSFMGLRTDTQYF
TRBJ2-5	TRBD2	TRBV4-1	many	TGCGCCAGCAGCCAAACTAGCGGGAGTGAGACCCAGTACTTC	CASSQTSGSETQYF
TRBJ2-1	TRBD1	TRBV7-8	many	TGTGCCAGCAGCTCCAGAACCACTCTAGGGACAGGGGGCAGCTCCTACAATGAGCAGTTCTTC	CASSSRTTLGTGGSSYNEQFF
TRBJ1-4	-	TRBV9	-	TGTGCCAGCACCGATGGGTCAACTAATGAAAAACTGTTTTTT	CASTDGSTNEKLFF
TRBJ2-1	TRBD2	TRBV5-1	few	TGCGCCAGCAGCTCGCGCCGAACTAGCGGGGGGCCTTCCTACAATGAGCAGTTCTTC	CASSSRRTSGGPSYNEQFF
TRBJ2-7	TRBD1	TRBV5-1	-	TGCGCCAGCAGTCATACAGGGGGAGATGACGAGCAGTACTTC	CASSHTGGDDEQYF
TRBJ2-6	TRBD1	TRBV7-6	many	TGTGCCAGCAGCCGGGACAGCTCTGGGGCCAACGTCCTGACTTTC	CASSRDSSGANVLTF
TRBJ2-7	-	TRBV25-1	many	TGTGCCAGCAAGGGTCCCGGGGCCTACGAGCAGTACTTC	CASKGPGAYEQYF
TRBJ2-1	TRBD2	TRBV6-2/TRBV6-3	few	TGTGCCAGCAAAAAGAGCGGGGGAGATAATGAGCAGTTCTTC	CASKKSGGDNEQFF
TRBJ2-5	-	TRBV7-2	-	TGTGCCAGCAGCCCTTACCAAGAGACCCAGTACTTC	CASSPYQETQYF
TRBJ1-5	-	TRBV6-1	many	TGTGCCAGCAGGAATGATCACTCTAATCAGCCCCAGCATTTT	CASRNDHSNQPQHF
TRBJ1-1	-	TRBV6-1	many	TGTGCCAGCAAGGTGGGCGGGAACACTGAAGCTTTCTTT	CASKVGGNTEAFF
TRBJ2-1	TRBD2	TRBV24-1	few	TGTGCCACCAGCGGGGGGGATAATGAGCAGTTCTTC	CATSGGDNEQFF
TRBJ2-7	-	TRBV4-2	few	TGTGCCAGCAGCCAAGATTATCGGGGGCCAGTCTACGAGCAGTACTTC	CASSQDYRGPVYEQYF
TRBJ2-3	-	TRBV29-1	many	TGCAGCGTCGGAGGGATACTAGATACGCAGTATTTT	CSVGGILDTQYF
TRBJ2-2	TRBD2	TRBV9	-	TGTGCCAGCAGCTTCGGGACTAGCGGAGTTTCTGGGGAGCTGTTTTTT	CASSFGTSGVSGELFF
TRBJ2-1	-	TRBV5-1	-	TGCGCCAGCAGTACAACTAGCAACGGCTACAATGAGCAGTTCTTC	CASSTTSNGYNEQFF
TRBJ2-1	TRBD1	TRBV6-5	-	TGTGCCAGCAGACCCTCCCCGGACAGGATGAATGAGCAGTTCTTC	CASRPSPDRMNEQFF
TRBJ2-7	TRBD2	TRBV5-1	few	TGCGCCAGCAGCTCCTTGACTAGCGGGGCTTCCGAGCAGTACTTC	CASSSLTSGASEQYF
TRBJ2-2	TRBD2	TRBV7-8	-	TGTGCCAGCAGCTTAGACCCGAGCGGGAGATCCGGGGAGCTGTTTTTT	CASSLDPSGRSGELFF